The 8 T cell receptor beta chains below were found in one sample sequenced in a study of OX40 agonist ivuxolimab in advanced cancers. The method behind the library was the immunoSEQ multiplex PCR assay. Sourced from immuneACCESS, this table was stored by TCRdb with only in-frame sequences that have V and J called. A share of the clones is absent; for the studies checked, an unresolved V gene accounts for under half, and the remainder has no known explanation. The sample contains about 79,000 clones, less than 95% of them found a single time. Over 9% of the sample is in the top ten clones. The starting material was CD4+ or CD8+ T cells sorted from blood, obtained in a trial of the OX40 agonist ivuxolimab. The receptor source for this set is an adult with an advanced solid tumor such as melanoma, head and neck, liver or kidney cancer.

The rearrangement links TRBV11-2 to TRBJ2-1; possible D gene TRBD2, 5 bases. Per the germline V gene, CDR1 is SGHAT and CDR2 is FQNNGV. V dropped 2 bases and J dropped 7 bases, with 6 bases sitting between them. The CDR3 contains 12 residues. The CDR3 reads CASSLPGNEQFF. The DNA of the CDR3 is TGTGCCAGCAGCTTACCGGGAAATGAGCAGTTCTTC.

The chain recombines TRBV12-5 with TRBJ2-3; 7 bases align to TRBD1. V lost 7 bases to trimming and J lost 3 bases; unmatched junction nucleotides: 7. Germline CDR1 reads LGHNT; CDR2 reads FRNRAP. CDR3 size: 14 residues. The CDR3 DNA follows: TGTGCTAGTGCTGAAGGGGGCAATACAGATACGCAGTATTTT. Encoded protein: CASAEGGNTDTQYF.

The V gene is TRBV4-3, the J gene TRBJ2-1; tentatively, D is TRBD2 (6 bases). CDR1 and CDR2 (germline): LGHNA, YSLEER. V lost 4 bases and J 4 bases, leaving 17 bases between the germline ends. The CDR3 loop spans 16 amino acids. The CDR3 here is CASSRIGSASYNEQFF. CDR3 nucleotides: TGCGCCAGCAGCCGGATCGGGAGCGCCTCTTACAATGAGCAGTTCTTC.

The rearrangement joins TRBV13 to TRBJ2-3; D gene uncertain. Trimming shortened V by 5 bases and J by 0 bases, and 6 bases separated the two germline ends. CDR3 size: 13 residues. CDR1 and CDR2 from the germline V gene are PRHDT and FYEKMQ (reference sequence). The DNA of the CDR3 is TGTGCCAGCAGCCGCGATAGCACAGATACGCAGTATTTT. Protein: CASSRDSTDTQYF.

The V and J genes are TRBV5-4 and TRBJ2-1; 9 bases fit TRBD2. This CDR3 has 15 amino acids. Germline V gene sequence: CDR1 SGHNT, CDR2 YYREEE (reference sequence). V gave up 2 bases and J gave up 6 bases; unmatched junction bases: 6. CDR3 DNA sequence: TGTGCCAGCAGCTTTAGCGGGAGCGGCGGCAATGAGCAGTTCTTC. Translated, it gives CASSFSGSGGNEQFF. The full variable domain, completed using reference TRBV5-4 and TRBJ2-1, is ETGVTQSPTHLIKTRGQQVTLRCSSQSGHNTVSWYQQALGQGPQFIFQYYREEENGRGNFPPRFSGLQFPNYSSELNVNALELDDSALYLCASSFSGSGGNEQFFGPGTRLTVL.

This chain connects TRBV27 to TRBJ2-7; 14 positions match TRBD2. Per the germline V gene, CDR1 is MNHEY and CDR2 is SMNVEV (reference sequence). Unmatched junction bases numbered 0, after V lost 8 bases and J lost 3 bases. This CDR3 is built from 13 residues. The CDR3 reads CASGTSGSYEQYF. As DNA, the CDR3 is TGTGCCAGCGGGACTAGCGGGAGCTACGAGCAGTACTTC.

Details on this clone: The same CDR3 is also encoded by other DNA sequences in this sample. This chain connects TRBV19 to TRBJ1-5; D unclear. This CDR3 comprises 12 residues. Germline lookup yields CDR1 LNHDA and CDR2 SQIVND (reference sequence). The V gene lost 3 bases and the J gene lost 6 bases, with 6 bases spanning the gap. Here the CDR3 DNA reads TGTGCCAGTAGTATCGGCGGTCAGCCCCAGCATTTT. Its translation: CASSIGGQPQHF.

The chain has TRBV28 and TRBJ1-2; possible D gene TRBD1, 5 bases. This CDR3 is 13 amino acids long. Per germline, CDR1 MDHEN and CDR2 SYDVKM. V lost 6 bases and J lost 0, with 8 bases in between. Here the CDR3 DNA reads TGTGCCAGCAGGAAACAGGCTAACTATGGCTACACCTTC. This gives the protein CASRKQANYGYTF.